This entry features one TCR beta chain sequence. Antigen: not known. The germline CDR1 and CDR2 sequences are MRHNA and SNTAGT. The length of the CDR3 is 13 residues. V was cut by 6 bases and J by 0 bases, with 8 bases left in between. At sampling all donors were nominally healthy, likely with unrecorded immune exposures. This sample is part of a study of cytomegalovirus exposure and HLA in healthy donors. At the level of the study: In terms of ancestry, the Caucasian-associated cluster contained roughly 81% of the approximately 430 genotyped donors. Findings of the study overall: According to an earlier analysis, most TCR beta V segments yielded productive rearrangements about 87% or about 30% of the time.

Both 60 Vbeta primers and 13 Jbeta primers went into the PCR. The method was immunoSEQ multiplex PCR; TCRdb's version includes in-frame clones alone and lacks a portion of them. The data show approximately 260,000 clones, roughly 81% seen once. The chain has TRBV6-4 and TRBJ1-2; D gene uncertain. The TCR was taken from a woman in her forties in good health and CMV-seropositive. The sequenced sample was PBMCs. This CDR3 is CASSQQPNYGYTF. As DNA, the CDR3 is TGTGCCAGCAGCCAACAGCCTAACTATGGCTACACCTTC.